This TCR beta chain was identified during a study of early T cells in non-severe SARS-CoV-2 infection. Study overall: Chains from this unsorted whole-blood bulk RNA could not be paired. The study, taken as a whole, reports: The matching step, a VDJdb search, favored anti-spike CD8 responses and missed private and CD4 specificities.

This clonotype was found a few times. As yet, its antigen is unknown. This CDR3 contains 15 residues. Trimming left V 6 bases short and J 7 bases short, with 20 bases between. Germline V lookup: CDR1 LNHDA, CDR2 SQIVND (reference sequence). In the library, individual cDNA molecules carried attached unique molecular identifiers. TCRdb fed the 5' RACE reads into MiXCR, producing one record per CDR3 protein. The table lists more than 95,000 distinct CDR3 sequences, approximately 11% of them singletons. The source is an adult who was a healthcare worker with PCR-confirmed SARS-CoV-2 infection or an uninfected control (not recorded which). The V call is TRBV19, the J call TRBJ2-3; D remains ambiguous. This specimen consisted of whole blood, obtained at baseline. CDR3 sequence: CASSPRASLRNTQYF. The CDR3 nucleotides are TGTGCCAGTAGCCCTCGGGCCTCCCTCCGAAATACGCAGTATTTT.